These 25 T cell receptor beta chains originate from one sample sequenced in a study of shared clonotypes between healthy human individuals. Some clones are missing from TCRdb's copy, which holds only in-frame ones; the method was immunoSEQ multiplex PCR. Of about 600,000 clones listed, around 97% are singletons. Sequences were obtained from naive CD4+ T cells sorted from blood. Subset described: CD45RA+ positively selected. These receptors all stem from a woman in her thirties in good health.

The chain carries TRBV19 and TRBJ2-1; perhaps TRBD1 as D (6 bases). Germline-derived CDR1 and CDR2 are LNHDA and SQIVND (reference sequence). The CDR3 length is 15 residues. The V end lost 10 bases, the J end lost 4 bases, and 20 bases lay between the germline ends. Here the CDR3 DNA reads TGTGCCATCTCTGAGGCAGGGGTCTCGTACAATGAGCAGTTCTTC. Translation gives CAISEAGVSYNEQFF.

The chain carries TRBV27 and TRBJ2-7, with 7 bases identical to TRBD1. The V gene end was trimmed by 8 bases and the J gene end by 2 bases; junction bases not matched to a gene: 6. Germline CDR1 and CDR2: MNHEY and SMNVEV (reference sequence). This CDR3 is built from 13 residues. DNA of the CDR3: TGTGCCAGCGGGGGACAGTATCCCTACGAGCAGTACTTC. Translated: CASGGQYPYEQYF.

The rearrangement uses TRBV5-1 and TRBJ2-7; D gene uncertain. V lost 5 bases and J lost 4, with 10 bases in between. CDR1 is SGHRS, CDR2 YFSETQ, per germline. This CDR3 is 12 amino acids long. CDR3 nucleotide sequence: TGCGCCAGCAGGGGAAAAAGTTACGAGCAGTACTTC. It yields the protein CASRGKSYEQYF.

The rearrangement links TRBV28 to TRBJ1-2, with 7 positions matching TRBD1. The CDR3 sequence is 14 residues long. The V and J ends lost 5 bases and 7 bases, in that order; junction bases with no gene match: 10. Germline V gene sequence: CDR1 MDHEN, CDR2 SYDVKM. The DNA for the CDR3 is TGTGCCAGCAGTGTATCGACAGGGACGAGTGGCTACACCTTC. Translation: CASSVSTGTSGYTF.

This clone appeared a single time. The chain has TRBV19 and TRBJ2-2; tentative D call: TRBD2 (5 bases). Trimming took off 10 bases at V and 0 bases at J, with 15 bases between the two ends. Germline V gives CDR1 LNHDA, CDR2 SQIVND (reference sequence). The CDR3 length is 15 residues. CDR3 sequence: CATFPGSSNTGELFF. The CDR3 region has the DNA TGTGCCACCTTTCCGGGATCATCGAACACCGGGGAGCTGTTTTTT. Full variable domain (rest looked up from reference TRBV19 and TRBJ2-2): DGGITQSPKYLFRKEGQNVTLSCEQNLNHDAMYWYRQDPGQGLRLIYYSQIVNDFQKGDIAEGYSVSREKKESFPLTVTSAQKNPTAFYLCATFPGSSNTGELFFGEGSRLTVL.

In nucleotides, the CDR3 is TGTGCCAGCAGCTGGCGGCCGGGGTACCAAGAGACCCAGTACTTC. Its translation is CASSWRPGYQETQYF. The chain links TRBV11-2 to TRBJ2-5; tentatively, D is TRBD2 (5 bases). This CDR3 has 15 residues. Trimming stripped 4 bases from V and 0 bases from J, with 12 bases between. Germline loops: CDR1 SGHAT, CDR2 FQNNGV.

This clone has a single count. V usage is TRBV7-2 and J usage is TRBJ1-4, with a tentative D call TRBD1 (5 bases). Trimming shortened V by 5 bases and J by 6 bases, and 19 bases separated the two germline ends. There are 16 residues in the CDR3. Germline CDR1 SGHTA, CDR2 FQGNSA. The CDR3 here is CASSPGTAAGDEKLFF. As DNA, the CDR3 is TGTGCCAGCAGCCCCGGGACCGCGGCGGGAGATGAAAAACTGTTTTTT.

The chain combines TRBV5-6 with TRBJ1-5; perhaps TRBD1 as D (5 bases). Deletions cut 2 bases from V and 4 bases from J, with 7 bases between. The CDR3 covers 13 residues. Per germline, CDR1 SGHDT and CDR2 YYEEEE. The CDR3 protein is CASSLQENQPQHF. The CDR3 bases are TGTGCCAGCAGCTTACAGGAAAATCAGCCCCAGCATTTT.

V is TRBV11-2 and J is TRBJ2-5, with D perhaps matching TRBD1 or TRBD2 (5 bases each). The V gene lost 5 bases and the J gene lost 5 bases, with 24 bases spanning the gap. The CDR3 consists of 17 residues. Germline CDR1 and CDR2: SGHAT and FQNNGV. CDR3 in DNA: TGTGCCAGCAGCCCAAGTCCCGGGACGGGTCCGGGGGAGACCCAGTACTTC. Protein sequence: CASSPSPGTGPGETQYF.

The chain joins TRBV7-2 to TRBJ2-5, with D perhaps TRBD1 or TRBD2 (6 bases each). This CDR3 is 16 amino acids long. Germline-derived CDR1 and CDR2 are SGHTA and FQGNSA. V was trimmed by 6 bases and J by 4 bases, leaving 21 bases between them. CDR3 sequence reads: CASSFHWGAGSETQYF. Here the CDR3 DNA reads TGTGCCAGCAGTTTCCACTGGGGGGCGGGATCAGAGACCCAGTACTTC.

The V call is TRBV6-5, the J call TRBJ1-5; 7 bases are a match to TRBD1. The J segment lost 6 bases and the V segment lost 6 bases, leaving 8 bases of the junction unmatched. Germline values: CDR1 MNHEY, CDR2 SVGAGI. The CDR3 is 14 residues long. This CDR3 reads CASSRDRVGQPQHF. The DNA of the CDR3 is TGTGCCAGCAGCCGCGACAGGGTTGGTCAGCCCCAGCATTTT.

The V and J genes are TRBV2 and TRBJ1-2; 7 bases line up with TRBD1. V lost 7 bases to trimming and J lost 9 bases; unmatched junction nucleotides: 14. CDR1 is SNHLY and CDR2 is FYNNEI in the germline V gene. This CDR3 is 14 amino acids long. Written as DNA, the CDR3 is TGTGCCAGCATTCCCACAGGGGCCTCTTATCGCTACACCTTC. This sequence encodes CASIPTGASYRYTF.

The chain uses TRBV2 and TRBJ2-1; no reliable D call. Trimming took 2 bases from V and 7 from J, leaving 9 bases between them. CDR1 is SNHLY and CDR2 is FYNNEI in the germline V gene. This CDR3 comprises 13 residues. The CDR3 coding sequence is TGTGCCAGCAGTGAACTGGGTCCAAATGAGCAGTTCTTC. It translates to CASSELGPNEQFF.

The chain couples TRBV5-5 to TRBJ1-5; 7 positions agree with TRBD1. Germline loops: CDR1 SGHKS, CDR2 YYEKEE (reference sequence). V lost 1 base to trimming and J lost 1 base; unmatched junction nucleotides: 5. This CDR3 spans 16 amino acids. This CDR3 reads CASSLRGRGSNQPQHF. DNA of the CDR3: TGTGCCAGCAGCTTGAGAGGCAGGGGGAGCAATCAGCCCCAGCATTTT.

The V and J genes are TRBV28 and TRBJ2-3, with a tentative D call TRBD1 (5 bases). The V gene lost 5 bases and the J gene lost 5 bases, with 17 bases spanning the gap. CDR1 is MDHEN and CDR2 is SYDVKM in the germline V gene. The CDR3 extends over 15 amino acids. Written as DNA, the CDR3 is TGTGCCAGCAGTCTTCCGGGTCAGGGTGTAGATACGCAGTATTTT. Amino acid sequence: CASSLPGQGVDTQYF.

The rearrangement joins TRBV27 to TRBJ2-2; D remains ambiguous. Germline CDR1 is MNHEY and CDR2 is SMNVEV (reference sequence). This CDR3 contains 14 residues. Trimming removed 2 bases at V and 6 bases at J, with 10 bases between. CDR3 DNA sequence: TGTGCCAGCAGTTTAGGAGACTTCGCCGGGGAGCTGTTTTTT. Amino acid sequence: CASSLGDFAGELFF.

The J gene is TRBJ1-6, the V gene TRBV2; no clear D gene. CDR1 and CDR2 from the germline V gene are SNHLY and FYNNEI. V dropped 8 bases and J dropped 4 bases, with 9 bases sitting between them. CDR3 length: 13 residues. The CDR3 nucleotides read TGTGCCAGCGTTAGGGAGTATAATTCACCCCTCCACTTT. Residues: CASVREYNSPLHF. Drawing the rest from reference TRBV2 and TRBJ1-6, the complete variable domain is EPEVTQTPSHQVTQMGQEVILRCVPISNHLYFYWYRQILGQKVEFLVSFYNNEISEKSEIFDDQFSVERPDGSNFTLKIRSTKLEDSAMYFCASVREYNSPLHFGNGTRLTVT.

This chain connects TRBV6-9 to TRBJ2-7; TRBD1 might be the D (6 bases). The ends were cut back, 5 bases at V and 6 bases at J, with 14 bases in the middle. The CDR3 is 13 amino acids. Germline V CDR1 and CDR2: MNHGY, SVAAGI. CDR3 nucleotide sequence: TGTGCCAGCAGTAAAGGACAGCACCTCGAGCAGTACTTC. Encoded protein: CASSKGQHLEQYF.

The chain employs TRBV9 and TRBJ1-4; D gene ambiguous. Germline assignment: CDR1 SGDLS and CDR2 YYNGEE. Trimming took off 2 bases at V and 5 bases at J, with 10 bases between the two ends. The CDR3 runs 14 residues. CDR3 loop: CASSVSGRNEKLFF. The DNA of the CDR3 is TGTGCCAGCAGCGTGTCCGGGAGGAATGAAAAACTGTTTTTT.

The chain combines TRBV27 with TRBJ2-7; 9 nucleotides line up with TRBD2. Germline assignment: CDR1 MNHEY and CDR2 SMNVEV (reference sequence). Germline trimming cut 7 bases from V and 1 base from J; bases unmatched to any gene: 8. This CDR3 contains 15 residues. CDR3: CASNSGRRRSYEQYF. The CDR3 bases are TGTGCCAGCAATAGCGGGAGAAGAAGGTCCTACGAGCAGTACTTC.

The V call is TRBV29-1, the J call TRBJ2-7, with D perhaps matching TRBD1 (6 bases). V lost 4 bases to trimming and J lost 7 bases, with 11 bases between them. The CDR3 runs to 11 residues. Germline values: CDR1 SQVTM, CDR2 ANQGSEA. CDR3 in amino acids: CSVGGPGEQYF. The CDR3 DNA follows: TGCAGCGTTGGGGGGCCGGGGGAGCAGTACTTC.

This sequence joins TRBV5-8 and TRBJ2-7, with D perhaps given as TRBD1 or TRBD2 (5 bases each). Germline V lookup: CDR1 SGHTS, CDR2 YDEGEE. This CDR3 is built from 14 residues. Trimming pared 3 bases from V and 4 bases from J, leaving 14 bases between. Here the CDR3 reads CASSYPGPYYEQYF. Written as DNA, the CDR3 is TGTGCCAGCAGCTACCCGGGACCGTATTACGAGCAGTACTTC.

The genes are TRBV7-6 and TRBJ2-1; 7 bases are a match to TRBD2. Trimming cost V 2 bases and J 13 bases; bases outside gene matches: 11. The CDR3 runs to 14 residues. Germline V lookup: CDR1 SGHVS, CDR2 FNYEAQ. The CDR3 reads CASSLSFRAGAQFF. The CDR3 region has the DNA TGTGCCAGCAGCTTATCTTTTCGGGCGGGAGCCCAGTTCTTC. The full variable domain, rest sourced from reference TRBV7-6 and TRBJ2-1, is GAGVSQSPRYKVTKRGQDVALRCDPISGHVSLYWYRQALGQGPEFLTYFNYEAQQDKSGLPNDRFSAERPEGSISTLTIQRTEQRDSAMYRCASSLSFRAGAQFFGPGTRLTVL.

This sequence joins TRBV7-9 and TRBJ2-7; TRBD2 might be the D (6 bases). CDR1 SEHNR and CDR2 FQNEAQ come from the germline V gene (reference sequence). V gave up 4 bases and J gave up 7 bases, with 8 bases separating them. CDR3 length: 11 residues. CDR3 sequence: CASSSGGEQYF. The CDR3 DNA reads TGTGCCAGCAGCTCCGGGGGAGAGCAGTACTTC. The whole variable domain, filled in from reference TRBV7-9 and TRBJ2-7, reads DTGVSQNPRHKITKRGQNVTFRCDPISEHNRLYWYRQTLGQGPEFLTYFQNEAQLEKSRLLSDRFSAERPKGSFSTLEIQRTEQGDSAMYLCASSSGGEQYFGPGTRLTVT.

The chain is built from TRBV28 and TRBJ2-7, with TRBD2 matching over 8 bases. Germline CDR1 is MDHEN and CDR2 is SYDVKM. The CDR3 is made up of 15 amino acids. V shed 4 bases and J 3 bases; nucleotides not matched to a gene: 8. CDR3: CASSSSGGYRYEQYF. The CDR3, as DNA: TGTGCCAGCAGTTCCAGCGGGGGATATCGCTACGAGCAGTACTTC.